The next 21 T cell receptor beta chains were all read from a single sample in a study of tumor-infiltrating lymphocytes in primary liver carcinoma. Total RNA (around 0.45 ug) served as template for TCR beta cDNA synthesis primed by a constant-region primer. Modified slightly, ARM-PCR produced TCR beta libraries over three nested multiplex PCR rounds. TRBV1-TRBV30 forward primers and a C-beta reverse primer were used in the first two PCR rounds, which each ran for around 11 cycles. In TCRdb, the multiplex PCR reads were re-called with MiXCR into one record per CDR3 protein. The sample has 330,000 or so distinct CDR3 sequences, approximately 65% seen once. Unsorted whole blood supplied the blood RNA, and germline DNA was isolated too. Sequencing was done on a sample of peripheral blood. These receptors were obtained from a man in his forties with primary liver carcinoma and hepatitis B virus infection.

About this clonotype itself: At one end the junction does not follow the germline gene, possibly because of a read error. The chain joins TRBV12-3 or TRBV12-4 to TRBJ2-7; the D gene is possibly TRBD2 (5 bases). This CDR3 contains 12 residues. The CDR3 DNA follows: TGTGCCAGCAGTTCACAGCGGTACGAGCATTACTTC. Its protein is CASSSQRYEHYF.

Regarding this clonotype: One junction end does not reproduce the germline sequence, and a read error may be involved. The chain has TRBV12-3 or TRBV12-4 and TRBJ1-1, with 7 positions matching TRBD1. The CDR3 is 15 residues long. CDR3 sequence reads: CASWPGQRANNEAFF. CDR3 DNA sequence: TGTGCCAGCTGGCCGGGACAGAGGGCGAACAATGAAGCTTTCTTT.

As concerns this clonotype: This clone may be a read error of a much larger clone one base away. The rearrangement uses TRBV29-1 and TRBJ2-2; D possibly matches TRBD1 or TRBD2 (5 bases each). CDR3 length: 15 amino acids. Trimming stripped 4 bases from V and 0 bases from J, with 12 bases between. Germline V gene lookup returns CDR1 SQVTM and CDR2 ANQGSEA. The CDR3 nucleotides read TGCAGCGTTGGGACACGGGGCGCGAACACCGGGGAGCTGTTTTTT. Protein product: CSVGTRGANTGELFF.

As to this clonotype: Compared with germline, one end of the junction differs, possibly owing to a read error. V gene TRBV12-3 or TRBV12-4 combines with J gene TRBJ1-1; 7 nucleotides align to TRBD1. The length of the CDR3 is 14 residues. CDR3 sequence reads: CAISLTGTVGEAFF. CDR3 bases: TGTGCCATCAGTTTAACTGGGACAGTTGGTGAAGCTTTCTTT.

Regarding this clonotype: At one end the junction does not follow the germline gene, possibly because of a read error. The CDR3 spells CSVSGGVGQPQYF. The CDR3 region has the DNA TGCAGCGTTTCTGGGGGAGTTGGACAGCCCCAGTATTTC. This chain joins TRBV29-1 and TRBJ2-5; maybe TRBD1 (6 bases). There are 13 residues in the CDR3. Germline CDR1 SQVTM, CDR2 ANQGSEA.

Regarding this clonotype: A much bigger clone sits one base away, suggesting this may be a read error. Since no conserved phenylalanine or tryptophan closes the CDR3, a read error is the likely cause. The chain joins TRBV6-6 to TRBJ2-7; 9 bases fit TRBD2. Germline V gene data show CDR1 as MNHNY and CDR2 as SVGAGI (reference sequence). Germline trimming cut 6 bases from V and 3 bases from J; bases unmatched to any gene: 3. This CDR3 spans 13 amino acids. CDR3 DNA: TGTGCCAGCAGGGAGACTAGCGGCTACGAGCAGTACCTC. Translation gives CASRETSGYEQYL.

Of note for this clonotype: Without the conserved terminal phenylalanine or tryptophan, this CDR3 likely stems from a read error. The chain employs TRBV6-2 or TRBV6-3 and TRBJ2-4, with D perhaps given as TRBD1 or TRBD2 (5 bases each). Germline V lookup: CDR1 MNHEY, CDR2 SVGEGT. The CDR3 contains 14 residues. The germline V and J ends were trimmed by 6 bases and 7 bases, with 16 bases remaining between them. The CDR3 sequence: CASRGTLGLNIQYL. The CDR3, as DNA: TGTGCCAGCAGAGGGACCCTGGGGCTGAACATTCAGTACTTA.

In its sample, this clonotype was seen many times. The CDR3 here is CAIAARGAGTSTDTQYF. As DNA, the CDR3 is TGTGCCATCGCCGCCCGGGGGGCAGGGACTAGCACAGATACGCAGTATTTT. The chain couples TRBV10-3 to TRBJ2-3; a possible D gene is TRBD2 (7 bases). The germline CDR1 and CDR2 sequences are ENHRY and SYGVKD. CDR3 size: 17 residues. Trimming removed 8 bases at V and 0 bases at J, with 21 bases between.

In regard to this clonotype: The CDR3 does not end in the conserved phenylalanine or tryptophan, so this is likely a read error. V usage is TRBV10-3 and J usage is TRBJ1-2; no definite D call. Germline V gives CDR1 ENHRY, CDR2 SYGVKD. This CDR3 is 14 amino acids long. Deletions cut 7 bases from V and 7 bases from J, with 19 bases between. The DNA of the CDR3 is TGTGCCATCAACCCCTCGGGAAGGGAAGGTGGCTACACCATC. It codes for CAINPSGREGGYTI.

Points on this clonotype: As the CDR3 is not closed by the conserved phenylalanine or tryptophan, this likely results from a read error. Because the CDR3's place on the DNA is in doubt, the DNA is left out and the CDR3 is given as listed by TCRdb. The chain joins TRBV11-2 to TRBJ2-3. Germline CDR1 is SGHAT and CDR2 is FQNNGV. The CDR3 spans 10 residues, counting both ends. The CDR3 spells CASSRDTEYS.

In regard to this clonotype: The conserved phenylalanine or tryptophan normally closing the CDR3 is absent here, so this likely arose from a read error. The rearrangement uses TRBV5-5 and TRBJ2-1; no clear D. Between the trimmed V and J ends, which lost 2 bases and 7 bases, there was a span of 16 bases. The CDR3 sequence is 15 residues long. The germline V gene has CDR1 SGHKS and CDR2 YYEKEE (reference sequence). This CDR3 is CASSFGTKPYNEQFL. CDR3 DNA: TGTGCCAGCAGCTTTGGCACCAAGCCTTATAATGAGCAGTTCCTC.

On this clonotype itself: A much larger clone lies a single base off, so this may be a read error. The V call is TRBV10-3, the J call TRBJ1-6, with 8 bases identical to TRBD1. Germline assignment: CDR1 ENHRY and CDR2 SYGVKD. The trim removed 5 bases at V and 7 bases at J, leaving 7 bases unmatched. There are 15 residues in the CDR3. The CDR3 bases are TGTGCCATCAGTAATGGACAGGGAGCAAATTCACCCCTCCACTTT. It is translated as CAISNGQGANSPLHF.

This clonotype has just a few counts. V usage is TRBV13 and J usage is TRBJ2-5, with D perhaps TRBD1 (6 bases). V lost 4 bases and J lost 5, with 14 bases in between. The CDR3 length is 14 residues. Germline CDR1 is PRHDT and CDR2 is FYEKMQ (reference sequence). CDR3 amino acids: CASSSSGVWETQYF. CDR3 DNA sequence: TGTGCCAGCAGCTCCTCAGGGGTTTGGGAGACCCAGTACTTC.

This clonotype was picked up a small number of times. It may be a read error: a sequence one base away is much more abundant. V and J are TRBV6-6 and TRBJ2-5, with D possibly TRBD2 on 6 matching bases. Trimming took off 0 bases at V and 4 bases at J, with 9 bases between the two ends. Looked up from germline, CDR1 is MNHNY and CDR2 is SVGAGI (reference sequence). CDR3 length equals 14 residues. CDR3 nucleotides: TGTGCCAGCAGTTACTCGAGACTAGGAGAGACCCAGTACTTC. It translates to CASSYSRLGETQYF.

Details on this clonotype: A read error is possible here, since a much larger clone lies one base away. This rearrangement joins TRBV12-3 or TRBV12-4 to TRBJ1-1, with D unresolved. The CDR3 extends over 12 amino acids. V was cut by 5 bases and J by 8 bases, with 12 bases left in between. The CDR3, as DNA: TGTGCCAGCAGTCCTAGGGTGGGGGAAGCTTTCTTT. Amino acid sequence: CASSPRVGEAFF.

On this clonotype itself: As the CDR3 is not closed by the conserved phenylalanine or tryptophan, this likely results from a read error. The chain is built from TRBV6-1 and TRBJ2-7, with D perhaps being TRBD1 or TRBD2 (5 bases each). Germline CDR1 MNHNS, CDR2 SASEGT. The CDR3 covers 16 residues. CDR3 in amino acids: CTSSVALGQRTHEQYL. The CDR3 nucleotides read TGTACCAGCAGTGTGGCTCTGGGGCAGCGGACGCACGAGCAGTACCTC.

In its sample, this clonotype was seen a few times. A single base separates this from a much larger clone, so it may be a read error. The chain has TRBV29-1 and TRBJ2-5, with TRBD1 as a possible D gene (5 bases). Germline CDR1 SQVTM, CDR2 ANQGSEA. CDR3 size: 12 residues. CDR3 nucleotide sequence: TGCGGCGTTGTCAGGCCAGGGGAGACCCAGTACTTC. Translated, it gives CGVVRPGETQYF.

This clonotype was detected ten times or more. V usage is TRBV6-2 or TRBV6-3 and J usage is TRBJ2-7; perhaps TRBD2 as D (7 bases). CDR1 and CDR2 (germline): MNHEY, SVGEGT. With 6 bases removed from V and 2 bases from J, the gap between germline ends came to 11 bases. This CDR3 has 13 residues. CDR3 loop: CASRRGAPYEQYF. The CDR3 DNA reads TGTGCCAGCAGACGGGGGGCCCCCTACGAGCAGTACTTC.

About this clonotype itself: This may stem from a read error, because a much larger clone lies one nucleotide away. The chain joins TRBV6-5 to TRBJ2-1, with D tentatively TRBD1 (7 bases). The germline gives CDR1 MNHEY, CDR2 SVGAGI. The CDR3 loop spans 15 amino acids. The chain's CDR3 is CASSLGGQTYNVQFF. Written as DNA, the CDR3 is TGTGCCAGCAGCCTCGGGGGACAGACCTACAATGTGCAGTTCTTC.

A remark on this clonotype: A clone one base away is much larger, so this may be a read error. In DNA form, the CDR3 reads TGTGCCAGCAAGGGTAGCGGTCTCCCTCTCTACGAGCAGTACTTC. Translated: CASKGSGLPLYEQYF. The rearrangement uses TRBV6-5 and TRBJ2-7; tentative D call: TRBD2 (6 bases). V was shortened by 7 bases and J by 3 bases, with 19 bases between the two germline ends. CDR1 MNHEY and CDR2 SVGAGI come from the germline V gene. The length of the CDR3 is 15 residues.

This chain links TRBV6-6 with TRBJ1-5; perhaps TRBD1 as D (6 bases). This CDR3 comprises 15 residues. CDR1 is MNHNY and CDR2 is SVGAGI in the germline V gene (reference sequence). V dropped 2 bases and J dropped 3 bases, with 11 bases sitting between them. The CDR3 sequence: CASSYVQGPNQPQHF. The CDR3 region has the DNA TGTGCCAGCAGTTACGTCCAGGGGCCCAATCAGCCCCAGCATTTT.